This entry is about one TCR beta chain. This sample stems from a study of blood T cell repertoires in COVID-19. This table comes from immunoSEQ multiplex PCR, and its TCRdb copy is limited to in-frame clones, with some not included. This sample carries around 290,000 clones, around nine tenths of them seen once, and the ten largest clones take 2.6%. This CDR3 comprises 13 residues. Trimming removed 9 bases at V and 1 base at J, with 11 bases between. J is TRBJ2-3 and V is TRBV12-3 or TRBV12-4; D might be TRBD2 (6 bases). This TCR derives from a woman aged 18-30 years who had recovered from COVID-19. The sequencing input was PBMCs or T cells enriched from blood (not recorded which). CDR3 sequence (DNA): TGTGCCAGTGGGGGGTTTCGCACAGATACGCAGTATTTT. Protein product: CASGGFRTDTQYF.